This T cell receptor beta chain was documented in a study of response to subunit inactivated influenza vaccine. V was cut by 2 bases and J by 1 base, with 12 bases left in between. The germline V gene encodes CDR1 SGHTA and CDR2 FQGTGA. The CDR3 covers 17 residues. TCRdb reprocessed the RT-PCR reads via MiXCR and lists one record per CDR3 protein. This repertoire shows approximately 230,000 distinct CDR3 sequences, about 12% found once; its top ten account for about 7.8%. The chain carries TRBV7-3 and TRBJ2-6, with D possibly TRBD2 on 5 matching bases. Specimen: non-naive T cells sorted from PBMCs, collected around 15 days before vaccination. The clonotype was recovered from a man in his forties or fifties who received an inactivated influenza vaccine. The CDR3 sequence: CASSLSPSGSGANVLTF. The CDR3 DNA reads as TGTGCCAGCAGCTTATCCCCATCGGGATCTGGGGCCAACGTCCTGACTTTC. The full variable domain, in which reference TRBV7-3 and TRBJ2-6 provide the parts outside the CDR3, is GAGVSQTPSNKVTEKGKYVELRCDPISGHTALYWYRQSLGQGPEFLIYFQGTGAADDSGLPNDRFFAVRPEGSVSTLKIQRTERGDSAVYLCASSLSPSGSGANVLTFGAGSRLTVL.